This T cell receptor beta chain derives from a study of CD8+CD57+ T cells in acquired aplastic anemia. Those patients picked for sequencing had displayed CD8+CD57+ cell expansion on flow cytometry. The study profiled TCR beta VDJ and CDR3 using genomic DNA as template. One entry per CDR3 protein results from TCRdb running MiXCR on the reads. The sample consists of roughly 180,000 distinct CDR3 sequences, around 60% of them appearing once. V was clipped by 2 bases and J by 0 bases, with 2 bases between them. CDR1 is LNHNV, CDR2 YYDKDF, per germline (reference sequence). The CDR3 runs 13 residues. This TCR came from a human donor with aplastic anemia. Sequenced material: sorted CD4+, CD8+, or CD8+CD57+ T cells (not recorded which) from PBMCs. This chain joins TRBV15 and TRBJ1-3; no clear D. CDR3 coding DNA: TGTGCCACCAGCAGAAGCTCTGGAAACACCATATATTTT. Amino acids: CATSRSSGNTIYF.